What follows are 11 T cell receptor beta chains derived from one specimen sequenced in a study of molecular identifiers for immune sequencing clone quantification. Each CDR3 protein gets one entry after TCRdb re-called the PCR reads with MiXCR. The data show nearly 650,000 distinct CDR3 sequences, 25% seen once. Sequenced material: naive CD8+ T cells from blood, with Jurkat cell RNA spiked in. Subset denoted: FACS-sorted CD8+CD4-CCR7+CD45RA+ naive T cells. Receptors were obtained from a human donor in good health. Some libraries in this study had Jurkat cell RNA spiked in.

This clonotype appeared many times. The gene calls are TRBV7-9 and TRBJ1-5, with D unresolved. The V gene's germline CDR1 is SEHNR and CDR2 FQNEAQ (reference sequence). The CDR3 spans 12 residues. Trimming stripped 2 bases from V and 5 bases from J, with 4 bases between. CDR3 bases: TGTGCCAGCAGCTTATGGGATCAGCCCCAGCATTTT. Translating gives CASSLWDQPQHF. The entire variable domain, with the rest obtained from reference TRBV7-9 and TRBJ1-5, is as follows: DTGVSQNPRHKITKRGQNVTFRCDPISEHNRLYWYRQTLGQGPEFLTYFQNEAQLEKSRLLSDRFSAERPKGSFSTLEIQRTEQGDSAMYLCASSLWDQPQHFGDGTRLSIL.

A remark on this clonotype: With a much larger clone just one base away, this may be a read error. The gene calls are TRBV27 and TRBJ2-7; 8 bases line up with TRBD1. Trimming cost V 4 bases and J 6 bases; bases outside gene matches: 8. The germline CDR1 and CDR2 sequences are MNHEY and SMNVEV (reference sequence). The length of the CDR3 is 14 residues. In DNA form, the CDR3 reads TGTGCCAGCAGTTACCGGGACAGGATCTCCGAGCAGTACTTC. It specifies CASSYRDRISEQYF.

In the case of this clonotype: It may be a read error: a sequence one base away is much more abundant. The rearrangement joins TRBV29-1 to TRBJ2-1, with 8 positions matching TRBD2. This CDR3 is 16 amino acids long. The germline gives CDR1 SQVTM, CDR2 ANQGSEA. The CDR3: CSVELLAGPLPNVQFF. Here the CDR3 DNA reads TGCAGCGTTGAATTGCTAGCGGGCCCGCTCCCCAATGTGCAGTTCTTC.

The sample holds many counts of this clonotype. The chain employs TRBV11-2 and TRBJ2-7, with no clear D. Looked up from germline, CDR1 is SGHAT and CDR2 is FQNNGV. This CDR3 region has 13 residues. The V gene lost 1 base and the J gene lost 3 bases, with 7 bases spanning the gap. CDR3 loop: CASSLGSVYEQYF. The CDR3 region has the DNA TGTGCCAGCAGCTTAGGGTCCGTCTACGAGCAGTACTTC.

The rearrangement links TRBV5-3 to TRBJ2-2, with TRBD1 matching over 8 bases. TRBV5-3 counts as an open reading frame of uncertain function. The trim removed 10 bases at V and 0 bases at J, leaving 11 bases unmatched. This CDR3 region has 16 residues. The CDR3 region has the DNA TGTGCCGGCAGCCCCCGGGACAGGCCGAACACCGGGGAGCTGTTTTTT. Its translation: CAGSPRDRPNTGELFF.

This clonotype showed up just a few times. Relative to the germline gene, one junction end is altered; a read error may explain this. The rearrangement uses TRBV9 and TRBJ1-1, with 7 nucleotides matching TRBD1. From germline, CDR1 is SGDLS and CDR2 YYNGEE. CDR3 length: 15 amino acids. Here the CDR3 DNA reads TGTGCCAGCGGCGTAGGGACAGCCTCGAACACTGAAGCTTTCTTT. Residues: CASGVGTASNTEAFF.

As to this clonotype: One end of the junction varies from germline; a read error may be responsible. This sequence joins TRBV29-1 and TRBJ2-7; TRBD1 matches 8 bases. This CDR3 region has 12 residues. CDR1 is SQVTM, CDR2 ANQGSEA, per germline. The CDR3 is CSVIPGGPAQSF. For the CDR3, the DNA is TGCAGCGTTATCCCAGGGGGCCCCGCGCAGTCCTTC.

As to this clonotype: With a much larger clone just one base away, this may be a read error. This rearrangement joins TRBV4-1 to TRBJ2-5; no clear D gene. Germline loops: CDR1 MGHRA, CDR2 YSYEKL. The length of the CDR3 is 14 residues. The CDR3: CAGSQVASQETQYF. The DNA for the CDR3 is TGCGCCGGCAGCCAAGTGGCATCCCAAGAGACCCAGTACTTC.

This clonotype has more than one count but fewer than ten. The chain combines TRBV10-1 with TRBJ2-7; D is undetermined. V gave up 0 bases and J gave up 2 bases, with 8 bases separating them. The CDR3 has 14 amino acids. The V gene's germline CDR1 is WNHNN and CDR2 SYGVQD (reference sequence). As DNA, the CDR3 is TGCGCCAGCAGTGAGTCGTCAGATCCCTACGAGCAGTACTTC. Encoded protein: CASSESSDPYEQYF.

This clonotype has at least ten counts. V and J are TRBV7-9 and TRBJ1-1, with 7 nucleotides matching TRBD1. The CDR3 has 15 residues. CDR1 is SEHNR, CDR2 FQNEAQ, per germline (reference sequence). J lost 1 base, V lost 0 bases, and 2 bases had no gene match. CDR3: CASSLAQGENTEAFF. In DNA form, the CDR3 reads TGTGCCAGCAGCTTAGCGCAGGGGGAGAACACTGAAGCTTTCTTT.

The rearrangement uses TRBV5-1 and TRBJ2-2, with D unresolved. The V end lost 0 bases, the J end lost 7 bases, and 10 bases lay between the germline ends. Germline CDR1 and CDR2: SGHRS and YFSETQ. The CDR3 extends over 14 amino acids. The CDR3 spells CASSLEQAFGELFF. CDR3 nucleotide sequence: TGCGCCAGCAGCTTGGAGCAGGCCTTCGGGGAGCTGTTTTTT.